The 9 T cell receptor beta chains below come from one sample, sequenced in a study of CD8 T cells in ankylosing spondylitis. Broader study findings: A TCR beta motif of about 8 highly homologous variants seemed to mark ankylosing spondylitis blood.

Which antigens these TCRs recognize remains unknown. TCRdb itself ran the 5' RACE reads through MiXCR, one entry per CDR3 protein. The sample has about 330,000 distinct CDR3 sequences, under 8.5% seen once. The sequenced sample consisted of blood, either unsorted or a sorted T cell fraction (not recorded which). All receptors come from a male donor with ankylosing spondylitis.

This clonotype was seen many times. The V and J genes are TRBV9 and TRBJ2-2; a weak D match, TRBD1 (6 bases). Germline V gene sequence: CDR1 SGDLS, CDR2 YYNGEE. Trimming left V 3 bases short and J 6 bases short, with 15 bases between. The CDR3 runs 15 residues. For the CDR3, the DNA is TGTGCCAGCAGCGCAGACAGGTCTAGGGCCGGGGAGCTGTTTTTT. Residues: CASSADRSRAGELFF. The full variable domain, completed using reference TRBV9 and TRBJ2-2, is DSGVTQTPKHLITATGQRVTLRCSPRSGDLSVYWYQQSLDQGLQFLIQYYNGEERAKGNILERFSAQQFPDLHSELNLSSLELGDSALYFCASSADRSRAGELFFGEGSRLTVL.

This clonotype was recorded a few times. The CDR3 protein is CASSGRKNTGELFF. DNA for the CDR3: TGTGCCAGCAGCGGAAGGAAGAACACCGGGGAGCTGTTTTTT. The chain links TRBV4-2 to TRBJ2-2, with unresolved D. The V end was cut by 5 bases, the J end by 1 base, with 8 bases between. The CDR3 length is 14 residues. Germline values: CDR1 LGHNA, CDR2 YNFKEQ.

In its sample, this clonotype was seen a few times. This rearrangement joins TRBV6-1 to TRBJ1-1; tentative D call: TRBD1 (5 bases). Trimming shortened V by 5 bases and J by 11 bases, and 18 bases separated the two germline ends. This CDR3 has 13 amino acids. Germline V gene sequence: CDR1 MNHNS, CDR2 SASEGT. CDR3: CASSPSGGREAFF. In nucleotides, the CDR3 is TGTGCCAGCAGTCCATCCGGGGGTAGGGAGGCTTTCTTT.

This clonotype was counted a few times. The chain combines TRBV29-1 with TRBJ2-7; TRBD1 matches at 7 bases. This CDR3 has 14 residues. The V segment lost 3 bases and the J segment 6 bases; nucleotides outside the gene matches: 11. Per germline, CDR1 SQVTM and CDR2 ANQGSEA. The CDR3 sequence is CSVERGQGLREQYF. DNA for the CDR3: TGCAGCGTTGAGAGGGGGCAGGGGCTACGCGAGCAGTACTTC.

V and J are TRBV20-1 and TRBJ2-1, with TRBD2 matching 15 bases. This CDR3 has 20 residues. CDR1 DFQATT and CDR2 SNEGSKA come from the germline V gene (reference sequence). J was trimmed by 7 bases and V by 3 bases; bases with no gene match: 19. The CDR3 nucleotides read TGCAGTGCTAGCCTCAGGACTAGCGGGAGGGAATATTTAAGGATTAATGAGCAGTTCTTC. Encoded protein: CSASLRTSGREYLRINEQFF.

This clonotype was observed a handful of times. The chain is built from TRBV7-9 and TRBJ2-1; the D call may be TRBD1 or TRBD2 (5 bases each). Deletions cut 4 bases from V and 6 bases from J, with 10 bases between. Germline loops: CDR1 SEHNR, CDR2 FQNEAQ (reference sequence). CDR3 length: 13 amino acids. CDR3 region: CASSWEGTNEQFF. In DNA form, the CDR3 reads TGTGCCAGCAGCTGGGAAGGGACCAATGAGCAGTTCTTC.

The chain combines TRBV3-1 with TRBJ2-2, with D possibly called TRBD1 or TRBD2 (5 bases each). Germline V gene lookup returns CDR1 LGHDT and CDR2 YNNKEL (reference sequence). The CDR3 is 16 residues long. Trimming pared 4 bases from V and 5 bases from J, leaving 17 bases between. CDR3 bases: TGTGCCAGCAGCCCCACCGGGACCTCTGTAACCGGGGAGCTGTTTTTT. This translates into CASSPTGTSVTGELFF.

The chain combines TRBV3-1 with TRBJ2-7; 15 bases map to TRBD2. CDR1 and CDR2 from the germline V gene are LGHDT and YNNKEL (reference sequence). V shed 2 bases and J 9 bases; nucleotides not matched to a gene: 2. The CDR3 contains 14 residues. The CDR3 nucleotides are TGTGCCAGCAGCCAACCGGGACTAGCGGGAGGGCAGTACTTC. Amino acids: CASSQPGLAGGQYF.

The V and J genes are TRBV7-9 and TRBJ1-2, with D unclear. The length of the CDR3 is 16 residues. Germline loops: CDR1 SEHNR, CDR2 FQNEAQ (reference sequence). V lost 0 bases, J lost 4 bases, and 15 bases lay in between. CDR3 DNA: TGTGCCAGCAGCTTAGCATGGCAACCCGACGGCTATGGCTACACCTTC. The encoded protein is CASSLAWQPDGYGYTF. Using reference TRBV7-9 and TRBJ1-2 for the parts outside the CDR3, the full variable domain is DTGVSQNPRHKITKRGQNVTFRCDPISEHNRLYWYRQTLGQGPEFLTYFQNEAQLEKSRLLSDRFSAERPKGSFSTLEIQRTEQGDSAMYLCASSLAWQPDGYGYTFGSGTRLTVV.